These 28 T cell receptor beta chains came from one sample sequenced in a study of cytomegalovirus exposure and HLA in healthy donors. PCR amplification relied on 60 Vbeta primers (plus 13 Jbeta primers). The repertoire was sequenced with immunoSEQ multiplex PCR; TCRdb's copy has only in-frame clones and lacks some. The sample table sets out about 110,000 clones. Sequences were obtained from PBMCs. All receptors derive from a man aged 30-40 years in good health and CMV-seronegative.

A word on this clone: This is likely a read error, given that the CDR3 carries no conserved phenylalanine or tryptophan at its end. No DNA is shown, since the ends of the CDR3 on it are uncertain; the CDR3 is the one TCRdb lists. This chain links TRBV23-1 with TRBJ2-7; the DNA was not used to check the table's D call, TRBD1. TRBV23-1 is classed as an ORF, of uncertain function. The CDR3 extends over 12 residues, inclusive of both ends. Here the CDR3 reads CASSHPWDRSQL.

The J gene is TRBJ1-4, the V gene TRBV19, with D possibly being TRBD1 (6 bases). Deletions cut 2 bases from V and 0 bases from J, with 13 bases between. Germline assignment: CDR1 LNHDA and CDR2 SQIVND (reference sequence). CDR3 length: 17 amino acids. CDR3 in amino acids: CASSITDRLATNEKLFF. CDR3 bases: TGTGCCAGTAGTATAACGGACAGACTTGCAACTAATGAAAAACTGTTTTTT.

The V gene is TRBV9, the J gene TRBJ1-3; D is perhaps TRBD1 (5 bases). The V end lost 3 bases, the J end lost 0 bases, and 19 bases lay between the germline ends. Germline V gene data show CDR1 as SGDLS and CDR2 as YYNGEE. This CDR3 has 18 residues. The CDR3 DNA sequence: TGTGCCAGCAGCGCCCGGGCTTTAGGAGACAGCTCTGGAAACACCATATATTTT. It specifies CASSARALGDSSGNTIYF. The full variable domain, with the rest looked up from reference TRBV9 and TRBJ1-3, is DSGVTQTPKHLITATGQRVTLRCSPRSGDLSVYWYQQSLDQGLQFLIQYYNGEERAKGNILERFSAQQFPDLHSELNLSSLELGDSALYFCASSARALGDSSGNTIYFGEGSWLTVV.

The V and J genes are TRBV6-5 and TRBJ1-1; no firm D call. V was trimmed by 8 bases and J by 1 base, leaving 14 bases between them. The CDR3 has 14 amino acids. Germline values: CDR1 MNHEY, CDR2 SVGAGI. CDR3: CASRRYGKNTEAFF. The CDR3 nucleotides are TGTGCCAGCCGGAGGTACGGGAAGAACACTGAAGCTTTCTTT.

The rearrangement links TRBV2 to TRBJ2-1; 8 bases are a match to TRBD1. The V segment lost 7 bases and the J segment 0 bases; nucleotides outside the gene matches: 5. Germline values: CDR1 SNHLY, CDR2 FYNNEI. The CDR3 spans 15 residues. The CDR3 region has the DNA TGTGCCAGCACTTTCGACAGGGGCTCCTACAATGAGCAGTTCTTC. Translation: CASTFDRGSYNEQFF.

V is TRBV15 and J is TRBJ2-5, with 11 bases aligning to TRBD1. The CDR3 loop spans 17 amino acids. The V and J ends lost 2 bases and 5 bases, in that order; junction bases with no gene match: 10. The germline V gene encodes CDR1 LNHNV and CDR2 YYDKDF (reference sequence). As DNA, the CDR3 is TGTGCCACCAGCAGATTCAGGACAGGGGGCGGGGGGGAGACCCAGTACTTC. Translated, it gives CATSRFRTGGGGETQYF. Looking up the rest from reference TRBV15 and TRBJ2-5 gives the full variable domain: DAMVIQNPRYQVTQFGKPVTLSCSQTLNHNVMYWYQQKSSQAPKLLFHYYDKDFNNEADTPDNFQSRRPNTSFCFLDIRSPGLGDTAMYLCATSRFRTGGGGETQYFGPGTRLLVL.

The chain uses TRBV10-3 and TRBJ1-1; 7 bases are a match to TRBD1. The junction had 12 bases not matched to a gene; V was cut back by 0 bases and J by 5 bases. This CDR3 contains 17 residues. Germline CDR1 is ENHRY and CDR2 is SYGVKD. The CDR3 is CAISESMGRGSLTEAFF. Here the CDR3 DNA reads TGTGCCATCAGTGAGTCTATGGGCAGGGGGTCCCTGACTGAAGCTTTCTTT.

This rearrangement joins TRBV7-6 to TRBJ2-3; 11 nucleotides line up with TRBD2. V was pared by 0 bases and J by 7 bases, with 9 bases of the junction left unmatched. CDR3 size: 17 residues. Germline V lookup: CDR1 SGHVS, CDR2 FNYEAQ. The DNA of the CDR3 is TGTGCCAGCAGCTTAGCCCCAAGAACTAGCGGGGGAAATACGCAGTATTTT. This gives the protein CASSLAPRTSGGNTQYF.

This rearrangement joins TRBV7-2 to TRBJ2-3, with TRBD2 matching over 12 bases. The V and J ends lost 9 bases and 5 bases, in that order; junction bases with no gene match: 6. The CDR3 has 14 residues. Germline CDR1 and CDR2: SGHTA and FQGNSA. The CDR3 sequence is CASLAGGRVDTQYF. CDR3 nucleotide sequence: TGTGCCAGTCTAGCGGGGGGGCGAGTAGATACGCAGTATTTT.

The chain joins TRBV6-6 to TRBJ2-2; tentative D call: TRBD1 (6 bases). The CDR3 covers 15 residues. Germline lookup yields CDR1 MNHNY and CDR2 SVGAGI (reference sequence). V was trimmed by 2 bases and J by 6 bases, leaving 13 bases between them. Written as DNA, the CDR3 is TGTGCCAGCAGTTACGGTCAGGGGATTGCCGGGGAGCTGTTTTTT. This codes for CASSYGQGIAGELFF.

The V gene is TRBV7-2, the J gene TRBJ1-5; D possibly corresponds to TRBD1 (5 bases). The CDR3 contains 13 residues. The germline gives CDR1 SGHTA, CDR2 FQGNSA. V dropped 3 bases and J dropped 5 bases, with 8 bases sitting between them. The CDR3 spells CASSLDIYQPQHF. The CDR3 region has the DNA TGTGCCAGCAGCTTGGACATCTATCAGCCCCAGCATTTT. Full variable domain (outside the CDR3, taken from reference TRBV7-2 and TRBJ1-5): GAGVSQSPSNKVTEKGKDVELRCDPISGHTALYWYRQSLGQGLEFLIYFQGNSAPDKSGLPSDRFSAERTGGSVSTLTIQRTQQEDSAVYLCASSLDIYQPQHFGDGTRLSIL.

The CDR3 DNA follows: TGTGCCAGTAGTATAGGGGAGTTCTACGGCACAGATACGCAGTATTTT. It codes for CASSIGEFYGTDTQYF. The rearrangement joins TRBV19 to TRBJ2-3, with D possibly TRBD2 on 5 matching bases. The CDR3 totals 16 residues. Germline CDR1 reads LNHDA; CDR2 reads SQIVND (reference sequence). V shed 1 base and J shed 1 base, with 12 bases lying between them.

This chain joins TRBV5-1 and TRBJ2-3, with 12 bases aligning to TRBD1. After removal of 4 bases from V and 4 bases from J, the junction contained 7 bases not matched to a gene. There are 16 residues in the CDR3. Germline V CDR1 and CDR2: SGHRS, YFSETQ. CDR3 sequence reads: CASSPGTGGFADTQYF. The CDR3 DNA sequence: TGCGCCAGCAGCCCTGGGACAGGGGGCTTCGCAGATACGCAGTATTTT.

V usage is TRBV30 and J usage is TRBJ1-1; no clear D. In germline, CDR1 is GTSNPN, CDR2 SVGIG (reference sequence). This CDR3 comprises 13 residues. Between the trimmed V and J ends, which lost 2 bases and 1 base, there was a span of 8 bases. CDR3 bases: TGTGCCTGGAGTAAATCAGAGAACACTGAAGCTTTCTTT. Translated, it gives CAWSKSENTEAFF.

This chain joins TRBV2 and TRBJ1-1, with a tentative D call TRBD1 (5 bases). Germline CDR1 reads SNHLY; CDR2 reads FYNNEI. This CDR3 has 16 residues. Trimming removed 0 bases at V and 0 bases at J, with 11 bases between. DNA of the CDR3: TGTGCCAGCAGTGAAGCCGTCCCAGGGATGAACACTGAAGCTTTCTTT. It codes for CASSEAVPGMNTEAFF. The full variable domain, with the rest looked up from reference TRBV2 and TRBJ1-1, is EPEVTQTPSHQVTQMGQEVILRCVPISNHLYFYWYRQILGQKVEFLVSFYNNEISEKSEIFDDQFSVERPDGSNFTLKIRSTKLEDSAMYFCASSEAVPGMNTEAFFGQGTRLTVV.

CDR3 protein: CASSPFGTSGGLGADTQYF. CDR3 sequence (DNA): TGTGCCAGCAGCCCTTTCGGGACTAGCGGGGGCCTAGGGGCAGATACGCAGTATTTT. V is TRBV4-2 and J is TRBJ2-3; 14 nucleotides line up with TRBD2. In germline, CDR1 is LGHNA, CDR2 YNFKEQ. Trimming cost V 4 bases and J 4 bases; bases outside gene matches: 13. This CDR3 region has 19 residues.

This chain connects TRBV7-9 to TRBJ2-1; D possibly corresponds to TRBD2 (5 bases). Trimming shortened V by 4 bases and J by 7 bases, and 5 bases separated the two germline ends. The length of the CDR3 is 11 residues. Germline CDR1 SEHNR, CDR2 FQNEAQ (reference sequence). CDR3 nucleotide sequence: TGTGCCAGCAGCTGGACTAATGAGCAGTTCTTC. It codes for CASSWTNEQFF. The full variable domain, with the rest looked up from reference TRBV7-9 and TRBJ2-1, is DTGVSQNPRHKITKRGQNVTFRCDPISEHNRLYWYRQTLGQGPEFLTYFQNEAQLEKSRLLSDRFSAERPKGSFSTLEIQRTEQGDSAMYLCASSWTNEQFFGPGTRLTVL.

The V gene is TRBV5-6, the J gene TRBJ1-1; weak D call: TRBD1 (5 bases). V was shortened by 0 bases and J by 2 bases, with 17 bases between the two germline ends. Germline values: CDR1 SGHDT, CDR2 YYEEEE. This CDR3 has 17 amino acids. The CDR3 nucleotides are TGTGCCAGCAGCTTGGCCACAGGTAGGTTAATCAACACTGAAGCTTTCTTT. It specifies CASSLATGRLINTEAFF.

CDR3 DNA sequence: TGTGCCAGCAAAGCTAACAGGGGGAACTCACCCCTCCACTTT. Translating gives CASKANRGNSPLHF. The rearrangement links TRBV27 to TRBJ1-6; 8 bases fit TRBD1. There are 14 residues in the CDR3. V dropped 7 bases and J dropped 10; count of bases not matched to a gene: 9. Germline loops: CDR1 MNHEY, CDR2 SMNVEV (reference sequence).

The gene calls are TRBV7-9 and TRBJ2-5; possibly TRBD1 for D (5 bases). This CDR3 spans 15 amino acids. Germline-derived CDR1 and CDR2 are SEHNR and FQNEAQ (reference sequence). Trimming left V 4 bases short and J 5 bases short, with 17 bases between. CDR3 region: CASSYFVQGRETQYF. In DNA, the CDR3 is TGTGCCAGCAGCTATTTTGTCCAGGGTCGGGAGACCCAGTACTTC.

The chain links TRBV4-2 to TRBJ1-1; TRBD1 is a possible D gene (5 bases). V was cut by 1 base and J by 1 base, with 7 bases left in between. CDR3 length equals 14 residues. Per the germline V gene, CDR1 is LGHNA and CDR2 is YNFKEQ. The CDR3 DNA sequence: TGTGCCAGCAGCCAAGTCACAGGGAACACTGAAGCTTTCTTT. Amino acids: CASSQVTGNTEAFF.

The CDR3 protein is CASSSTEPGSPLHF. In DNA, the CDR3 is TGCGCCAGCAGCTCGACAGAACCAGGTTCACCCCTCCACTTT. The genes are TRBV5-1 and TRBJ1-6; TRBD1 is a possible D gene (5 bases). Trimming took off 3 bases at V and 9 bases at J, with 13 bases between the two ends. The germline CDR1 and CDR2 sequences are SGHRS and YFSETQ. The CDR3 spans 14 residues.

A remark on this clone: The identical CDR3 is also encoded by other nucleotide sequences in the sample. This chain connects TRBV7-9 to TRBJ1-1; TRBD1 might be the D (5 bases). CDR3 size: 15 residues. Trimming pared 4 bases from V and 2 bases from J, leaving 14 bases between. The germline V gene encodes CDR1 SEHNR and CDR2 FQNEAQ (reference sequence). The CDR3, as DNA: TGTGCCAGCAGCTCAAACCATCAGGGAAACACTGAAGCTTTCTTT. Encoded protein: CASSSNHQGNTEAFF.

V usage is TRBV6-5 and J usage is TRBJ1-2, with a possible D match to TRBD1 (6 bases). The germline V and J ends were trimmed by 4 bases and 7 bases, with 13 bases remaining between them. The CDR3 runs 13 residues. The germline V gene encodes CDR1 MNHEY and CDR2 SVGAGI. CDR3 loop: CASSSTGNRGYTF. CDR3 nucleotides: TGTGCCAGCAGTTCAACAGGGAACCGTGGCTACACCTTC.

This clone shows up as medium-sized by frequency. The chain recombines TRBV11-2 with TRBJ2-3; D is undetermined. Per the germline V gene, CDR1 is SGHAT and CDR2 is FQNNGV. The V and J ends lost 2 bases and 5 bases respectively, with 5 bases between them. The CDR3 sequence is 12 residues long. The CDR3: CASSLTGDTQYF. Written as DNA, the CDR3 is TGTGCCAGCAGCTTAACGGGAGATACGCAGTATTTT.

The V gene is TRBV2, the J gene TRBJ2-5; D is perhaps TRBD1 (5 bases). CDR1 is SNHLY, CDR2 FYNNEI, per germline. With 3 bases removed from V and 5 bases from J, the gap between germline ends came to 16 bases. The CDR3 consists of 15 residues. The CDR3 coding sequence is TGTGCCAGCAGTGAGTTGGGAAGGGGTGATGAGACCCAGTACTTC. Its translation is CASSELGRGDETQYF. Combining the CDR3 with reference TRBV2 and TRBJ2-5 gives the whole variable domain EPEVTQTPSHQVTQMGQEVILRCVPISNHLYFYWYRQILGQKVEFLVSFYNNEISEKSEIFDDQFSVERPDGSNFTLKIRSTKLEDSAMYFCASSELGRGDETQYFGPGTRLLVL.

CDR3 residues: CASSQQGWAGELFF. The CDR3 DNA reads as TGTGCCAGCAGCCAACAGGGATGGGCCGGGGAGCTGTTTTTT. The chain employs TRBV14 and TRBJ2-2; a weak D match, TRBD1 (5 bases). Germline V lookup: CDR1 SGHDN, CDR2 FVKESK. Between the trimmed V and J ends, which lost 2 bases and 6 bases, there was a span of 10 bases. The CDR3 covers 14 residues.

The V gene is TRBV18, the J gene TRBJ2-5; no reliable D call. Germline V gene data show CDR1 as KGHSH and CDR2 as LQKENI. V lost 5 bases, J lost 2 bases, and 9 bases lay in between. This CDR3 spans 13 amino acids. Written as DNA, the CDR3 is TGTGCCAGCTCAAAAGAGATTCAAGAGACCCAGTACTTC. Its translation is CASSKEIQETQYF.